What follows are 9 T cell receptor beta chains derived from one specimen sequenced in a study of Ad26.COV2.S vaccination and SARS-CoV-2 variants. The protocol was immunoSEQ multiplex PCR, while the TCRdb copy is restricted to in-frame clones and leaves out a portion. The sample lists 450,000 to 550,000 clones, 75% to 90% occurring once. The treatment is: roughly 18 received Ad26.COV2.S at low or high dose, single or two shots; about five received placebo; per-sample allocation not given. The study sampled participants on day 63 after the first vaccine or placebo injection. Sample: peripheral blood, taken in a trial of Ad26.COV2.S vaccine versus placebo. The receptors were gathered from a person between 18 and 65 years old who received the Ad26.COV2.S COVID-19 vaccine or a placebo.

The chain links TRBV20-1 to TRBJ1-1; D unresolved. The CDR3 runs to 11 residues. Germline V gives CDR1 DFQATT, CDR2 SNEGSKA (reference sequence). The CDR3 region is CSQGPGTEAFF. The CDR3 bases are TGCAGCCAAGGGCCCGGCACTGAAGCTTTCTTT.

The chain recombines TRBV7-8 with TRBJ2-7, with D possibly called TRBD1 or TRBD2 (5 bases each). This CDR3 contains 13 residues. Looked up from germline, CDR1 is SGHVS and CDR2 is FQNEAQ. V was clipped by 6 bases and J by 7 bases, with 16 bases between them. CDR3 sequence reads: CASRRDAEGEQYV. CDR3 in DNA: TGTGCCAGCAGGAGGGACGCCGAAGGAGAGCAGTACGTC.

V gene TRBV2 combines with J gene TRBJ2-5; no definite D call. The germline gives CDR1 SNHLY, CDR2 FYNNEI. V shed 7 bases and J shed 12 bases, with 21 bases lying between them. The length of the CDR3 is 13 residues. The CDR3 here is CASTLGQQAVKYF. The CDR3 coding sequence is TGTGCCAGCACCCTTGGCCAGCAGGCCGTGAAGTACTTC.

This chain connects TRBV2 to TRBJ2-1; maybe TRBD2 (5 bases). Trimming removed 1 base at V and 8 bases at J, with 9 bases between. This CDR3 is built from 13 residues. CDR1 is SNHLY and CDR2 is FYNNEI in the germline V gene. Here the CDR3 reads CASSEGRSYEQFF. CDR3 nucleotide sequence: TGTGCCAGCAGTGAAGGGAGGAGTTATGAGCAGTTCTTC.

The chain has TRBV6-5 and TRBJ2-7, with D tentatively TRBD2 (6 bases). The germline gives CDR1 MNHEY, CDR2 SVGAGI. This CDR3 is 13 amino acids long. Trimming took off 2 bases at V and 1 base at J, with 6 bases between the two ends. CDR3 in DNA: TGTGCCAGCAGTTACGCGGGGTCCTACGAGCAGTACTTC. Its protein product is CASSYAGSYEQYF.

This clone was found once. The CDR3, as DNA: TGTGCCAGCAGCGTAGTCTTACAGGGGGAGGATGGCTACACCTTC. Protein: CASSVVLQGEDGYTF. The gene calls are TRBV9 and TRBJ1-2; 8 nucleotides match TRBD1. Trimming cost V 0 bases and J 6 bases; bases outside gene matches: 7. The CDR3 is made up of 15 amino acids. Germline CDR1 reads SGDLS; CDR2 reads YYNGEE. Supplemented by reference TRBV9 and TRBJ1-2, the full variable domain reads DSGVTQTPKHLITATGQRVTLRCSPRSGDLSVYWYQQSLDQGLQFLIQYYNGEERAKGNILERFSAQQFPDLHSELNLSSLELGDSALYFCASSVVLQGEDGYTFGSGTRLTVV.

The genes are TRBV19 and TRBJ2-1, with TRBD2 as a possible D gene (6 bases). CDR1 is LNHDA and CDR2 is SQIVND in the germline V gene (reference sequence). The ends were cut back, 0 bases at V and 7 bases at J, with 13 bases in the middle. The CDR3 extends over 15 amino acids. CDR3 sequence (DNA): TGTGCCAGTAGTATAGAGGACGGGAGTTGGAATGAGCAGTTCTTC. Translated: CASSIEDGSWNEQFF.

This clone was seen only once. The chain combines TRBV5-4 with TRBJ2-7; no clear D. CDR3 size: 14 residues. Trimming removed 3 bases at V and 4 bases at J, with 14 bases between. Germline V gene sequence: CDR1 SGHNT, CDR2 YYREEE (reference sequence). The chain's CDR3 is CASSSPTVPYEQYF. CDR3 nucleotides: TGTGCCAGCAGCTCCCCCACGGTTCCATACGAGCAGTACTTC.

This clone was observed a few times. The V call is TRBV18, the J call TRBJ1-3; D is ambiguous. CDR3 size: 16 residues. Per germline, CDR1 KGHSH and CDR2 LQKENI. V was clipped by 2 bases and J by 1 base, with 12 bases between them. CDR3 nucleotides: TGTGCCAGCTCACCATTCGGGTCCGGATCTGGAAACACCATATATTTT. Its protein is CASSPFGSGSGNTIYF.